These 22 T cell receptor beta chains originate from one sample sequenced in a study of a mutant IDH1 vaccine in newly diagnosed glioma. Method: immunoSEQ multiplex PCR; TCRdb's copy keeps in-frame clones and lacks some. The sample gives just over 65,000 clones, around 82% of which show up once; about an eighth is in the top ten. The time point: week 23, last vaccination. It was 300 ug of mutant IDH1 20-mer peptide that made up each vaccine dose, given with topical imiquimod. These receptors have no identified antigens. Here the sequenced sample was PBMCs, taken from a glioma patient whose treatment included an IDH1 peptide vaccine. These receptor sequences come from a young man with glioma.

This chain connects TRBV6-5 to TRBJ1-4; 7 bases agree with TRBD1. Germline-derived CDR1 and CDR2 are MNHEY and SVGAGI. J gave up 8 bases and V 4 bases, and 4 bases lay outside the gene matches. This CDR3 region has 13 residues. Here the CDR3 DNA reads TGTGCCAGCAGTTTATACAGGGGAGAAAAACTGTTTTTT. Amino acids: CASSLYRGEKLFF.

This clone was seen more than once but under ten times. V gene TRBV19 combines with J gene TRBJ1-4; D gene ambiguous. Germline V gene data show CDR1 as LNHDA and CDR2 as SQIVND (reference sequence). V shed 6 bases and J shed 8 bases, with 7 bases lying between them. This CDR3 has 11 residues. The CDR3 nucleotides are TGTGCCAGTAGCCCCGGGGAAAAACTGTTTTTT. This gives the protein CASSPGEKLFF.

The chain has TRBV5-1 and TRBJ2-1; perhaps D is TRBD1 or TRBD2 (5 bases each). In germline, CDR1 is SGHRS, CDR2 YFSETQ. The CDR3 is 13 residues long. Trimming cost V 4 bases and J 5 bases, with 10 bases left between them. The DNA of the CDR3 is TGCGCCAGCAGCCTGGGACGGAACAATGAGCAGTTCTTC. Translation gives CASSLGRNNEQFF.

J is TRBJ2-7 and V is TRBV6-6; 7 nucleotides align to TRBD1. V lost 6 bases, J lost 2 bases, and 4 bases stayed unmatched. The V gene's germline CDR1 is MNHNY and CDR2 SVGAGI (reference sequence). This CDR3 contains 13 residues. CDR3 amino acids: CASRAGQAYEQYF. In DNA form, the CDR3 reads TGTGCCAGCAGGGCCGGACAGGCCTACGAGCAGTACTTC.

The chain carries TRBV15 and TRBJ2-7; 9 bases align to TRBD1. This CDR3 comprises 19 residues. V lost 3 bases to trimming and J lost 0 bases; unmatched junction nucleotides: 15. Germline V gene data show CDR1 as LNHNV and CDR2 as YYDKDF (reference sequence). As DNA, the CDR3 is TGTGCCACCAGCAGTGCCGACGGGACAGGGACCCCGAGCTCCTACGAGCAGTACTTC. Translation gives CATSSADGTGTPSSYEQYF.

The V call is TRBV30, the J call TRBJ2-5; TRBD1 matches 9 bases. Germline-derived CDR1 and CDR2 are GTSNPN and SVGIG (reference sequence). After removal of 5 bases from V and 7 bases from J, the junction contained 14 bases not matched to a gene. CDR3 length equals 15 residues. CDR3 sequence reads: CAWGTGTVGKSTQYF. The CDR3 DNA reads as TGTGCCTGGGGGACAGGGACGGTAGGGAAGTCGACCCAGTACTTC.

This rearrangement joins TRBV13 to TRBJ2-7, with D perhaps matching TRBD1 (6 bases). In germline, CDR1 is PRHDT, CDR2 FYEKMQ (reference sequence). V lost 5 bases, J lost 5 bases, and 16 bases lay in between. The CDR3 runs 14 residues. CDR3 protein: CASSHGPGAHEQYF. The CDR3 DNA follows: TGTGCCAGCAGCCATGGACCAGGGGCCCACGAGCAGTACTTC. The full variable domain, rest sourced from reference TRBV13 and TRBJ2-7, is AAGVIQSPRHLIKEKRETATLKCYPIPRHDTVYWYQQGPGQDPQFLISFYEKMQSDKGSIPDRFSAQQFSDYHSELNMSSLELGDSALYFCASSHGPGAHEQYFGPGTRLTVT.

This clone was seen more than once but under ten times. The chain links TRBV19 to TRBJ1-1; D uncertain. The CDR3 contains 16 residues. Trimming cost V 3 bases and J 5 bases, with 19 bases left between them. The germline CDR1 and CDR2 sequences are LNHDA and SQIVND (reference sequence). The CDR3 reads CASSMWRAYLATEAFF. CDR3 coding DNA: TGTGCCAGTAGTATGTGGAGGGCGTACCTTGCAACTGAAGCTTTCTTT.

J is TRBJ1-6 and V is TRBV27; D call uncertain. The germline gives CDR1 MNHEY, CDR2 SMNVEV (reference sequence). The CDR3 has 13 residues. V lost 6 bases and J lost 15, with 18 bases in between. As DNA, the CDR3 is TGTGCCAGCAGGACGAGGCAGAGCGTGGTCCTCCACTTT. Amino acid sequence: CASRTRQSVVLHF.

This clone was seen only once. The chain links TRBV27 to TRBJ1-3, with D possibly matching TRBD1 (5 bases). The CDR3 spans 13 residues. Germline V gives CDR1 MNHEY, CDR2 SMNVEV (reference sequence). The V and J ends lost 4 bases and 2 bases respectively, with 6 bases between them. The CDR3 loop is CASSSGPGNTIYF. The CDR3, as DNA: TGTGCCAGCAGTTCAGGGCCTGGAAACACCATATATTTT.

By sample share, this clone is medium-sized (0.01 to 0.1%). CDR3 DNA: TGTGCCAGCAGCAATAGCCCTCAAGAGACCCAGTACTTC. Its translation is CASSNSPQETQYF. The chain recombines TRBV11-3 with TRBJ2-5; D unclear. Trimming stripped 5 bases from V and 2 bases from J, with 9 bases between. The CDR3 length is 13 residues. The germline V gene encodes CDR1 SGHNT and CDR2 YENEEA.

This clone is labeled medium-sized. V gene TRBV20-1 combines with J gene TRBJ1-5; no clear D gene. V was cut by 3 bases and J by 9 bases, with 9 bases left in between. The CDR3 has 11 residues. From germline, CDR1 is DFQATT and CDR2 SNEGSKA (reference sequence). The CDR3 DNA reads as TGCAGTGCTAGTGAGTTATGGCCCCAGCATTTT. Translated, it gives CSASELWPQHF.

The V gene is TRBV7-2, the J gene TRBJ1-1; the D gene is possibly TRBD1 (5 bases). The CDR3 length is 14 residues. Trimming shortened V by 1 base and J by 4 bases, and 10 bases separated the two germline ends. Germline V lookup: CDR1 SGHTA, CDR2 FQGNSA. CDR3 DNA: TGTGCCAGCAGCTTAGACAGGTTCATCACTGAAGCTTTCTTT. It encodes CASSLDRFITEAFF. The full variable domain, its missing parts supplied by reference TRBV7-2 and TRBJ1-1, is GAGVSQSPSNKVTEKGKDVELRCDPISGHTALYWYRQSLGQGLEFLIYFQGNSAPDKSGLPSDRFSAERTGGSVSTLTIQRTQQEDSAVYLCASSLDRFITEAFFGQGTRLTVV.

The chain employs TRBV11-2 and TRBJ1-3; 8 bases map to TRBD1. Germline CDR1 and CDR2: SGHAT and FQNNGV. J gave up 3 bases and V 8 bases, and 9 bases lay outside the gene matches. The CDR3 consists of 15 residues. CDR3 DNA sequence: TGTGCCAGCGCTGGCAGGGGGACAGGTGGAAACACCATATATTTT. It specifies CASAGRGTGGNTIYF.

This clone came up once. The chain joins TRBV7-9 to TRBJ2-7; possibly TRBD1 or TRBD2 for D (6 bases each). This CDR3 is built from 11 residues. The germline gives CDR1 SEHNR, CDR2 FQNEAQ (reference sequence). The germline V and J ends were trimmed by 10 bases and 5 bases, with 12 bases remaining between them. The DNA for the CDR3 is TGTGCCACGGGGGCAGGGAACGAGCAGTACTTC. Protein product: CATGAGNEQYF.

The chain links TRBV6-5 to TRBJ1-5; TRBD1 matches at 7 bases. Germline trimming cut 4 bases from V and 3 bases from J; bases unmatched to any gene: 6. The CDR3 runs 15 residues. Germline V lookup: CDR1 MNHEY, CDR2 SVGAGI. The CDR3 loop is CASSWARGSNQPQHF. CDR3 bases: TGTGCCAGCAGTTGGGCCAGGGGGTCCAATCAGCCCCAGCATTTT.

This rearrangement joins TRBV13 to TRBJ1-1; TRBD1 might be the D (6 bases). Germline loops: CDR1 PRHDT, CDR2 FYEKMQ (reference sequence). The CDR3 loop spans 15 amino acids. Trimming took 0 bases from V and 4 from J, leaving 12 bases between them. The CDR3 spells CASSLGRGQVTEAFF. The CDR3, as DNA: TGTGCCAGCAGCTTAGGGCGGGGGCAGGTCACTGAAGCTTTCTTT.

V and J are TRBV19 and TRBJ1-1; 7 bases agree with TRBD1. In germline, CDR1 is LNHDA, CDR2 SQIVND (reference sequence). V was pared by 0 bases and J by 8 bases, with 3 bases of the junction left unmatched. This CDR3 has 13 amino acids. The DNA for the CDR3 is TGTGCCAGTAGTATAGATGGGGACAGAGAAGCTTTCTTT. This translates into CASSIDGDREAFF.

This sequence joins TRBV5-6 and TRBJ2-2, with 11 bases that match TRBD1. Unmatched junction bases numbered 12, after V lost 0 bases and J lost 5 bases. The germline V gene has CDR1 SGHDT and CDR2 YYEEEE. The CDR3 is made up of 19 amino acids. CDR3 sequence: CASSLERTGGLLGTGELFF. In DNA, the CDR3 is TGTGCCAGCAGCTTGGAAAGGACAGGGGGCTTACTGGGTACCGGGGAGCTGTTTTTT.

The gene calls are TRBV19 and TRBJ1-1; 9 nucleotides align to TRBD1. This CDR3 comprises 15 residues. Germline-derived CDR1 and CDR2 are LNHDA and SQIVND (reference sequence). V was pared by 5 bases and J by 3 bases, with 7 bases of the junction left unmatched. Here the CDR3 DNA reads TGTGCCAGTAGTTCCCCAAGGACAGGGGACACTGAAGCTTTCTTT. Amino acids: CASSSPRTGDTEAFF.

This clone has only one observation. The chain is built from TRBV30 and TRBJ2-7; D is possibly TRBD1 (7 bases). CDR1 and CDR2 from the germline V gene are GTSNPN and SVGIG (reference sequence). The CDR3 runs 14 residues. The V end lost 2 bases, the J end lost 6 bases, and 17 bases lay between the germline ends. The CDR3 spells CAWSQGGELLEQYF. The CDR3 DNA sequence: TGTGCCTGGAGTCAGGGGGGCGAACTACTCGAGCAGTACTTC.

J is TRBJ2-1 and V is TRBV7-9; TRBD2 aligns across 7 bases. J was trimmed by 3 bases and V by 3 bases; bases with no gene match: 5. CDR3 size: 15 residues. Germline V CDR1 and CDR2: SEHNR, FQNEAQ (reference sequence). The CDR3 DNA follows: TGTGCCAGCAGCTTTAGGGCTAGCGGCTACAATGAGCAGTTCTTC. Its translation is CASSFRASGYNEQFF.